This T cell receptor beta chain was identified during a study of CDR3 diversity in severe acne. Using its own MiXCR run on the PCR reads, TCRdb lists one record per CDR3 protein. The sample has around 91,000 distinct CDR3 sequences; 50% to 65% are singletons. The CDR3 spans 14 residues. The germline V gene encodes CDR1 SGHRS and CDR2 YFSETQ. This clonotype showed up just once. The junction differs from germline at one of its ends, possibly a read error. This sequence was found in a male donor in good health, without acne. Sequencing input: blood. V gene TRBV5-1 combines with J gene TRBJ2-7; TRBD1 matches at 7 bases. CDR3 in DNA: TGTGCCAGCAGCTCACAACAGGGGCCCTACGAGCAGTACTTC. This codes for CASSSQQGPYEQYF.